The 28 T cell receptor beta chains reported below all come from one sample, sequenced in a study of identical twins. Using its own MiXCR run on the 5' RACE reads, TCRdb lists one record per CDR3 protein. Among 430,000 or so distinct CDR3 sequences listed, approximately 24% were seen once. These data are also associated with another study on T cells expressing NK-cell markers.

The sequencing sample was made of CD4+ T cells sorted from blood. These receptors came from a young woman in good health.

In this sample, this clonotype turned up many times. The rearrangement links TRBV12-3 or TRBV12-4 to TRBJ2-2, with 7 bases lining up with TRBD1. This CDR3 has 15 amino acids. With V trimmed by 6 bases and J by 7 bases, 11 bases remained unmatched. DNA of the CDR3: TGTGCCAGCAGCCCCGGGACAGTTATTGTCGGGGAGCTGTTTTTT. As protein: CASSPGTVIVGELFF.

This clonotype has a handful of counts. The V call is TRBV4-2, the J call TRBJ2-1; 9 bases are a match to TRBD2. The CDR3 is 19 amino acids. Germline loops: CDR1 LGHNA, CDR2 YNFKEQ. Trimming removed 0 bases from V and 6 bases from J; junction bases left unmatched: 15. This CDR3 is CASSQDRASGAPQGNEQFF. CDR3 DNA: TGTGCCAGCAGCCAAGATCGAGCTAGCGGGGCTCCGCAGGGCAATGAGCAGTTCTTC.

V and J are TRBV7-2 and TRBJ2-1, with D unresolved. Germline V gene data show CDR1 as SGHTA and CDR2 as FQGNSA. This CDR3 is 14 amino acids long. Trimming took 5 bases from V and 4 from J, leaving 12 bases between them. CDR3 in amino acids: CASSASPAYNEQFF. In DNA form, the CDR3 reads TGTGCCAGCAGCGCCTCTCCAGCTTACAATGAGCAGTTCTTC.

This clonotype was detected a few times. The chain combines TRBV12-3 or TRBV12-4 with TRBJ2-5; no firm D call. The CDR3 sequence is 12 residues long. V was cut by 3 bases and J by 5 bases, with 7 bases left in between. The CDR3 region is CASSFNPETQYF. The CDR3 DNA reads TGTGCCAGCAGTTTTAATCCGGAGACCCAGTACTTC.

The CDR3 DNA is TGCAGTGCGAGGGGAACACGGGGGGAGCAGTTCTTC. Protein: CSARGTRGEQFF. The chain carries TRBV20-1 and TRBJ2-1; TRBD2 is a possible D gene (6 bases). V was pared by 6 bases and J by 10 bases, with 16 bases between. CDR1 is DFQATT, CDR2 SNEGSKA, per germline (reference sequence). The CDR3 has 12 residues.

This clonotype has only a few counts. The chain carries TRBV3-1 and TRBJ2-5, with a possible D match to TRBD2 (5 bases). The CDR3 has 12 amino acids. Germline lookup yields CDR1 LGHDT and CDR2 YNNKEL (reference sequence). Trimming shortened V by 4 bases and J by 9 bases, and 12 bases separated the two germline ends. CDR3 bases: TGTGCCAGCAGCCTAACAGCCGGGGCCCAGTACTTC. This codes for CASSLTAGAQYF.

The CDR3 spells CSVTARLLDGEQYF. Written as DNA, the CDR3 is TGCAGCGTTACGGCGCGGCTACTCGACGGCGAGCAGTACTTC. The J gene is TRBJ2-7, the V gene TRBV29-1; D unresolved. CDR3 length: 14 amino acids. V shed 5 bases and J shed 6 bases, with 20 bases lying between them. Germline assignment: CDR1 SQVTM and CDR2 ANQGSEA.

This clonotype has only a few counts. The chain combines TRBV6-1 with TRBJ1-1, with D possibly TRBD1 on 5 matching bases. This CDR3 is built from 16 residues. V lost 5 bases, J lost 4 bases, and 20 bases lay in between. Germline V gene sequence: CDR1 MNHNS, CDR2 SASEGT. CDR3 bases: TGTGCCAGCAGTCCCCAGGGAGCCGGGGGGAGCACTGAAGCTTTCTTT. Translation gives CASSPQGAGGSTEAFF.

The CDR3 coding sequence is TGTGCTAGTGAAGGTTTCCGGGCTGAAGCTTTCTTT. This gives the protein CASEGFRAEAFF. This chain joins TRBV12-5 and TRBJ1-1, with D unresolved. Germline V gene data show CDR1 as LGHNT and CDR2 as FRNRAP. The V and J ends lost 7 bases and 6 bases respectively, with 12 bases between them. The CDR3 sequence is 12 residues long.

This clonotype appeared a few times. V is TRBV7-6 and J is TRBJ2-7; the D gene is possibly TRBD2 (7 bases). The germline gives CDR1 SGHVS, CDR2 FNYEAQ. CDR3 length equals 13 residues. The V and J ends lost 5 bases and 2 bases respectively, with 10 bases between them. The CDR3 DNA sequence: TGTGCCAGCAGCCCGGGGGGCACCTACGAGCAGTACTTC. Protein: CASSPGGTYEQYF.

A few counts support this clonotype. The V gene is TRBV9, the J gene TRBJ2-2; 8 nucleotides line up with TRBD2. Trimming cost V 3 bases and J 5 bases; bases outside gene matches: 9. Germline V CDR1 and CDR2: SGDLS, YYNGEE. The CDR3 runs to 16 residues. The CDR3 DNA reads as TGTGCCAGCAGCGCCAGATCCGGGGGGGCAACCGGGGAGCTGTTTTTT. Its translation is CASSARSGGATGELFF.

In this sample, this clonotype turned up a few times. V gene TRBV6-1 combines with J gene TRBJ2-2, with 10 bases lining up with TRBD2. CDR3 length: 15 residues. With V trimmed by 7 bases and J by 0 bases, 2 bases remained unmatched. CDR1 is MNHNS, CDR2 SASEGT, per germline. CDR3 sequence reads: CASNLAGANTGELFF. The CDR3 DNA is TGTGCCAGCAACCTAGCGGGAGCGAACACCGGGGAGCTGTTTTTT.

The chain couples TRBV12-3 or TRBV12-4 to TRBJ1-2; D is undetermined. The germline V and J ends were trimmed by 5 bases and 4 bases, with 11 bases remaining between them. The CDR3 extends over 13 amino acids. CDR3 DNA: TGTGCCAGCAGTCTGCCCGAGGGCTATGGCTACACCTTC. Translating it yields CASSLPEGYGYTF.

This clonotype was observed a few times. The V gene is TRBV4-2, the J gene TRBJ2-1; D not resolved. V was cut by 4 bases and J by 8 bases, with 15 bases left in between. Germline CDR1 LGHNA, CDR2 YNFKEQ. There are 14 residues in the CDR3. For the CDR3, the DNA is TGTGCCAGCAGCCGGTCTAAGAGGTCGGATGAGCAGTTCTTC. The encoded protein is CASSRSKRSDEQFF.

This clonotype was seen a handful of times. This chain joins TRBV5-1 and TRBJ2-2, with 9 positions matching TRBD2. Germline lookup yields CDR1 SGHRS and CDR2 YFSETQ. This CDR3 is built from 15 residues. Unmatched junction bases numbered 8, after V lost 3 bases and J lost 8 bases. The chain's CDR3 is CASSSGLAAWGELFF. The CDR3 DNA follows: TGCGCCAGCAGCTCGGGACTAGCAGCCTGGGGGGAGCTGTTTTTT.

This clonotype was counted only a few times. The chain carries TRBV29-1 and TRBJ2-3; a possible D gene is TRBD2 (6 bases). The V end was cut by 6 bases, the J end by 0 bases, with 22 bases between. Germline loops: CDR1 SQVTM, CDR2 ANQGSEA. The CDR3 sequence is 17 residues long. CDR3 coding DNA: TGCAGCGTGGGTGGGGCGGGGTCATTCTTAAGCACAGATACGCAGTATTTT. This translates into CSVGGAGSFLSTDTQYF.

The J gene is TRBJ2-7, the V gene TRBV12-3 or TRBV12-4; tentatively, D is TRBD1 (8 bases). There are 17 residues in the CDR3. V lost 6 bases and J 2 bases, leaving 23 bases between the germline ends. The CDR3 bases are TGTGCCAGCAGCCCCGGACAGGGAGGGAGGGGGACCTACGAGCAGTACTTC. Translation: CASSPGQGGRGTYEQYF.

This clonotype was detected many times. The gene calls are TRBV7-9 and TRBJ1-5; possible D gene TRBD1, 5 bases. V lost 6 bases, J lost 4 bases, and 10 bases lay in between. Per germline, CDR1 SEHNR and CDR2 FQNEAQ (reference sequence). CDR3 length equals 13 residues. The CDR3: CASSEGTNQPQHF. DNA of the CDR3: TGTGCCAGCAGTGAAGGGACTAATCAGCCCCAGCATTTT.

This clonotype has a handful of counts. This chain joins TRBV11-2 and TRBJ2-3, with 11 bases lining up with TRBD2. The ends lost 4 bases at V and 2 bases at J; junction bases unmatched: 20. CDR1 is SGHAT, CDR2 FQNNGV, per germline. This CDR3 comprises 21 residues. The CDR3 region is CASSSGLLAGASWTHTDTQYF. As DNA, the CDR3 is TGTGCCAGCAGCTCCGGACTACTAGCGGGAGCGTCCTGGACCCACACAGATACGCAGTATTTT.

The chain carries TRBV24-1 and TRBJ1-2; D is perhaps TRBD1 (5 bases). V lost 7 bases and J lost 6, with 20 bases in between. This CDR3 contains 15 residues. Germline CDR1 KGHDR, CDR2 SFDVKD. The CDR3 sequence is CATSRILGGSDGYTF. CDR3 nucleotides: TGTGCCACCAGCAGGATTCTGGGGGGGTCGGATGGCTACACCTTC.

The genes are TRBV15 and TRBJ2-1, with D possibly TRBD2 on 5 matching bases. The CDR3 is 14 amino acids. The V and J ends lost 4 bases and 3 bases respectively, with 10 bases between them. The germline V gene encodes CDR1 LNHNV and CDR2 YYDKDF (reference sequence). The CDR3 is CATSIALYYNEQFF. DNA of the CDR3: TGTGCCACCAGCATAGCGCTCTACTACAATGAGCAGTTCTTC.

This clonotype was seen more than once but under ten times. CDR3 sequence (DNA): TGTGCCAGCAGCTTAGTCCACAGGGAAACCGGGGAGCTGTTTTTT. Protein product: CASSLVHRETGELFF. This sequence joins TRBV7-8 and TRBJ2-2, with a possible D match to TRBD1 (6 bases). The length of the CDR3 is 15 residues. Trimming removed 1 base from V and 5 bases from J, with 11 bases in between. CDR1 and CDR2 (germline): SGHVS, FQNEAQ.

CDR3 coding DNA: TGTGCCATCTCTGGGACAGCCATCACTGAAGCTTTCTTT. Protein: CAISGTAITEAFF. The J gene is TRBJ1-1, the V gene TRBV10-3; 7 bases map to TRBD1. The trim removed 8 bases at V and 4 bases at J, leaving 7 bases unmatched. This CDR3 spans 13 amino acids. Germline V gene lookup returns CDR1 ENHRY and CDR2 SYGVKD.

Turning to this clonotype: An end of the junction does not agree with germline; a read error may underlie this. The V and J genes are TRBV12-3 or TRBV12-4 and TRBJ2-3; the D call may be TRBD1 or TRBD2 (5 bases each). This CDR3 has 13 amino acids. The CDR3 reads CASSLGLGGRLHF. As DNA, the CDR3 is TGTGCCAGCAGTTTAGGTCTTGGGGGACGGCTGCACTTT.

The chain recombines TRBV20-1 with TRBJ2-7; 8 positions match TRBD1. This CDR3 region has 13 residues. The germline gives CDR1 DFQATT, CDR2 SNEGSKA (reference sequence). Unmatched junction bases numbered 5, after V lost 4 bases and J lost 3 bases. The CDR3 DNA follows: TGCAGTGCTAAAGACAGGGGAGTCTACGAGCAGTACTTC. Residues: CSAKDRGVYEQYF.

The CDR3 loop reads CSAQNQPYNEQFF. The CDR3, as DNA: TGCAGCGCACAAAACCAGCCATACAATGAGCAGTTCTTC. J is TRBJ2-1 and V is TRBV29-1, with unresolved D. The CDR3 runs 13 residues. Germline V lookup: CDR1 SQVTM, CDR2 ANQGSEA. V was trimmed by 7 bases and J by 4 bases, leaving 14 bases between them.

V usage is TRBV18 and J usage is TRBJ1-6; TRBD1 agrees at 8 bases. This CDR3 has 17 residues. J gave up 6 bases and V 2 bases, and 9 bases lay outside the gene matches. The germline V gene encodes CDR1 KGHSH and CDR2 LQKENI. The CDR3 sequence is CASSPWGTGSVNSPLHF. CDR3 nucleotides: TGTGCCAGCTCACCATGGGGGACAGGCTCCGTTAATTCACCCCTCCACTTT.

A few counts support this clonotype. The CDR3 DNA is TGTGCCAGCAGCCCATTGGGAGGGGCCAGCGAGCAGTACTTC. It yields the protein CASSPLGGASEQYF. The gene calls are TRBV7-2 and TRBJ2-7; 7 bases fit TRBD2. Trimming at V came to 5 bases and at J to 6 bases, leaving 10 bases not matched to a gene. The CDR3 is made up of 14 amino acids. The germline V gene encodes CDR1 SGHTA and CDR2 FQGNSA.